The 13 T cell receptor beta chains reported below all come from one sample, sequenced in a study of T cell responses to AZD1222 COVID-19 vaccine. Measured with immunoSEQ multiplex PCR; TCRdb has only the in-frame clones, and not every one. This repertoire shows 90,000 to 150,000 clones, about 83% found once; its top ten account for around 10%. The sequenced sample was peripheral blood, obtained on day 0 of AZD1222 vaccination. These TCRs come from an adult in good health.

The chain links TRBV4-2 to TRBJ2-1, with 9 nucleotides matching TRBD2. V was clipped by 4 bases and J by 4 bases; unmatched bases: 11. CDR1 is LGHNA, CDR2 YNFKEQ, per germline. This CDR3 contains 17 residues. The CDR3, as DNA: TGTGCCAGCAGCCCAGAAGGAGCTAGCGGGGTTTACAATGAGCAGTTCTTC. Amino acids: CASSPEGASGVYNEQFF.

The J gene is TRBJ2-3, the V gene TRBV2; D is undetermined. The CDR3 is 17 amino acids. Per the germline V gene, CDR1 is SNHLY and CDR2 is FYNNEI. Trimming removed 4 bases from V and 2 bases from J, with 19 bases in between. CDR3 protein: CASSARFGTTPTDTQYF. CDR3 bases: TGTGCCAGCAGTGCAAGGTTCGGCACCACTCCCACAGATACGCAGTATTTT. Full variable domain (remainder filled in from reference TRBV2 and TRBJ2-3): EPEVTQTPSHQVTQMGQEVILRCVPISNHLYFYWYRQILGQKVEFLVSFYNNEISEKSEIFDDQFSVERPDGSNFTLKIRSTKLEDSAMYFCASSARFGTTPTDTQYFGPGTRLTVL.

This chain links TRBV7-2 with TRBJ1-1, with D possibly matching TRBD1 (5 bases). Trimming took off 5 bases at V and 3 bases at J, with 16 bases between the two ends. Germline loops: CDR1 SGHTA, CDR2 FQGNSA. The CDR3 runs to 15 residues. As DNA, the CDR3 is TGTGCCAGCAGCCGTACGAGGGAGGGGTACACTGAAGCTTTCTTT. Its protein is CASSRTREGYTEAFF.

The V and J genes are TRBV9 and TRBJ2-7, with TRBD1 matching over 9 bases. Trimming cost V 4 bases and J 4 bases; bases outside gene matches: 6. CDR1 is SGDLS and CDR2 is YYNGEE in the germline V gene. The length of the CDR3 is 14 residues. The CDR3 bases are TGTGCCAGCAGCCCTGGGACAGGGACGTACGAGCAGTACTTC. It is translated as CASSPGTGTYEQYF.

The chain employs TRBV20-1 and TRBJ1-1; D is uncertain. Germline assignment: CDR1 DFQATT and CDR2 SNEGSKA (reference sequence). Trimming cost V 0 bases and J 10 bases, with 9 bases left between them. The CDR3 loop spans 11 amino acids. The CDR3 DNA is TGCAGTGCTAGAGATGTCGATTTAGCTTTCTTT. This translates into CSARDVDLAFF.

The V gene is TRBV5-1, the J gene TRBJ2-7, with TRBD2 matching over 16 bases. V trimming: 3 bases; J trimming: 0 bases; junction bases outside the gene matches: 9. Per the germline V gene, CDR1 is SGHRS and CDR2 is YFSETQ. The CDR3 runs 19 residues. The CDR3 reads CASSSPGLAGGPSSYEQYF. The CDR3 DNA reads as TGCGCCAGCAGCTCCCCGGGACTAGCGGGAGGGCCCAGCTCCTACGAGCAGTACTTC. Full variable domain (remainder filled in from reference TRBV5-1 and TRBJ2-7): KAGVTQTPRYLIKTRGQQVTLSCSPISGHRSVSWYQQTPGQGLQFLFEYFSETQRNKGNFPGRFSGRQFSNSRSEMNVSTLELGDSALYLCASSSPGLAGGPSSYEQYFGPGTRLTVT.

This clone was seen once. This chain joins TRBV19 and TRBJ2-4, with a weak D call TRBD2 (6 bases). CDR3 length: 15 residues. In germline, CDR1 is LNHDA, CDR2 SQIVND (reference sequence). V was cut by 6 bases and J by 8 bases, with 20 bases left in between. The CDR3 nucleotides read TGTGCCAGTAGCTCGGGGTTTGGAGGGCCGGACATTCAGTACTTC. Its translation: CASSSGFGGPDIQYF.

This chain uses TRBV28 with TRBJ1-1; 8 nucleotides line up with TRBD1. This CDR3 region has 15 residues. The germline gives CDR1 MDHEN, CDR2 SYDVKM. Germline trimming cut 5 bases from V and 6 bases from J; bases unmatched to any gene: 11. This CDR3 is CASSPSDRGVPEAFF. For the CDR3, the DNA is TGTGCCAGCAGTCCTTCCGACAGGGGAGTTCCTGAAGCTTTCTTT.

This chain connects TRBV10-3 to TRBJ2-7; the D gene could be TRBD1 or TRBD2 (6 bases each). The CDR3 sequence is 16 residues long. The germline V gene has CDR1 ENHRY and CDR2 SYGVKD. V was trimmed by 4 bases and J by 2 bases, leaving 18 bases between them. This CDR3 is CAISGYEGGSTYEQYF. CDR3 DNA sequence: TGTGCCATCAGTGGATATGAAGGGGGGTCTACCTACGAGCAGTACTTC.

The genes are TRBV13 and TRBJ2-1; TRBD1 matches at 7 bases. CDR1 PRHDT and CDR2 FYEKMQ come from the germline V gene (reference sequence). J was trimmed by 8 bases and V by 0 bases; bases with no gene match: 4. The CDR3 spans 14 residues. DNA of the CDR3: TGTGCCAGCAGCTTAGGACAGGGGATCTATGAGCAGTTCTTC. Protein sequence: CASSLGQGIYEQFF. Complete variable domain (other parts from reference TRBV13 and TRBJ2-1): AAGVIQSPRHLIKEKRETATLKCYPIPRHDTVYWYQQGPGQDPQFLISFYEKMQSDKGSIPDRFSAQQFSDYHSELNMSSLELGDSALYFCASSLGQGIYEQFFGPGTRLTVL.

Remarks on this clone: Other DNA sequences of this sample code for an identical CDR3. The chain is built from TRBV28 and TRBJ1-5; D unresolved. Germline-derived CDR1 and CDR2 are MDHEN and SYDVKM. CDR3 size: 11 residues. V shed 3 bases and J shed 4 bases, with 1 base lying between them. This chain's CDR3 is CASSFNQPQHF. The CDR3 DNA reads TGTGCCAGCAGTTTTAATCAGCCCCAGCATTTT. Full variable domain (remainder filled in from reference TRBV28 and TRBJ1-5): DVKVTQSSRYLVKRTGEKVFLECVQDMDHENMFWYRQDPGLGLRLIYFSYDVKMKEKGDIPEGYSVSREKKERFSLILESASTNQTSMYLCASSFNQPQHFGDGTRLSIL.

V and J are TRBV25-1 and TRBJ1-1; no clear D gene. The germline V gene has CDR1 MGHDK and CDR2 SYGVNS. The CDR3 has 12 residues. Trimming took off 8 bases at V and 4 bases at J, with 11 bases between the two ends. The CDR3 sequence: CASHSVGTEAFF. In DNA form, the CDR3 reads TGTGCCAGCCACAGCGTTGGCACTGAAGCTTTCTTT.

The genes are TRBV5-4 and TRBJ1-2; D possibly corresponds to TRBD1 (6 bases). There are 12 residues in the CDR3. CDR1 is SGHNT, CDR2 YYREEE, per germline (reference sequence). V was cut by 4 bases and J by 8 bases, with 12 bases left in between. CDR3 sequence: CASSPGQRGYTF. CDR3 DNA: TGTGCCAGCAGCCCAGGACAGAGGGGCTACACCTTC.